Each of the 2 T cell receptor beta chains below was sequenced from the same sample in a study of cytomegalovirus exposure and HLA in healthy donors. Only in-frame clones appear in the TCRdb table, and some are missing; sequencing was by immunoSEQ multiplex PCR. The table includes hundreds of thousands of clones, more than 85% detected once. The material sequenced was PBMCs. The receptors shown here come from a man aged 18 to 30 in good health and CMV-seropositive.

With regard to this clone: In the same sample, other DNA sequences code for this CDR3. The genes are TRBV27 and TRBJ1-2; TRBD1 agrees at 7 bases. CDR3 length: 14 amino acids. The ends lost 5 bases at V and 2 bases at J; junction bases unmatched: 5. CDR1 is MNHEY and CDR2 is SMNVEV in the germline V gene (reference sequence). The CDR3 loop is CASSHGGQNYGYTF. CDR3 bases: TGTGCCAGCAGTCATGGGGGACAGAACTATGGCTACACCTTC.

This clone was recorded a few times. The chain has TRBV4-3 and TRBJ2-1; 14 positions agree with TRBD2. Germline assignment: CDR1 LGHNA and CDR2 YSLEER. This CDR3 is 15 amino acids long. The V segment lost 6 bases and the J segment 6 bases; nucleotides outside the gene matches: 4. The CDR3 here is CASRGLAGDSNEQFF. CDR3 coding DNA: TGCGCCAGCAGGGGACTAGCGGGAGACTCCAATGAGCAGTTCTTC.